A selection of T cell receptor beta chains follows, all from one sample in a study of T cells in Graves' hyperthyroidism and ophthalmopathy. TCRdb analysed the multiplex PCR reads with MiXCR anew, one entry per CDR3 protein. The sample has about 350,000 distinct CDR3 sequences; over 12% are singletons. Sequences were obtained from blood. The receptors derive from an older woman with Graves' ophthalmopathy. Both conserved end residues are trimmed from each CDR3. Clone size appears in some rows only: once, few, many, or a class for an expanded clone.

J gene,V gene,clone size,CDR3 protein
TRBJ1-5,TRBV30,NA,AWSVVGQPQH
TRBJ2-3,TRBV5-1,many,ASKVGITDTQY
TRBJ1-4,TRBV20-1,NA,SAGKPPGSTNEKLF
TRBJ2-5,TRBV20-1,many,SARGGGETQY
TRBJ1-1,TRBV30,many,AWSTGDYTEAF
TRBJ2-1,TRBV11-2,many,ASSSTRQVSSYNEQF
TRBJ2-3,TRBV2,many,ASGRTRPSTDTQY
TRBJ2-2,TRBV3-1,many,ASSQALTGNTGELF
TRBJ2-7,TRBV18,many,ASSPDGFGYEQY
TRBJ2-5,TRBV3-1,many,ASSFTFGDVETQY
TRBJ1-3,TRBV30,few,AWSVRGASGNTIY
TRBJ2-1,TRBV14,NA,ASSGLAVNSYNEQF
TRBJ2-3,TRBV7-2,many,ASSLDPTPSTDTQY
TRBJ1-5,TRBV10-2,NA,ASSDRTGGQQPQH
TRBJ2-1,TRBV28,NA,VSSRGPEQF
TRBJ1-2,TRBV6-1,many,ASSPGREFNYT
TRBJ2-3,TRBV20-1,NA,SARAGVADTQY
TRBJ2-1,TRBV2,many,ASSEIAGEPNEQF
TRBJ2-1,TRBV7-9,many,ASSRGAYNEQF
TRBJ2-1,TRBV14,many,ASSQALAAEQF
TRBJ2-3,TRBV2,many,ASSVREAQY
TRBJ2-2,TRBV7-2,many,ASSGGRGTGELF
TRBJ2-7,TRBV6-1,many,ASSERWQAPYEQY
TRBJ1-5,TRBV6-5,few,ASSYSTQINQPQH
TRBJ2-2,TRBV15,few,ATSFRVEAGELF
TRBJ2-1,TRBV20-1,NA,SAPRGALAAF
TRBJ2-5,TRBV24-1,many,ATSESGGGETQY
TRBJ1-5,TRBV28,NA,ASSLETEVAQH
TRBJ1-4,TRBV7-9,NA,ASSPPLEQGSEKLF